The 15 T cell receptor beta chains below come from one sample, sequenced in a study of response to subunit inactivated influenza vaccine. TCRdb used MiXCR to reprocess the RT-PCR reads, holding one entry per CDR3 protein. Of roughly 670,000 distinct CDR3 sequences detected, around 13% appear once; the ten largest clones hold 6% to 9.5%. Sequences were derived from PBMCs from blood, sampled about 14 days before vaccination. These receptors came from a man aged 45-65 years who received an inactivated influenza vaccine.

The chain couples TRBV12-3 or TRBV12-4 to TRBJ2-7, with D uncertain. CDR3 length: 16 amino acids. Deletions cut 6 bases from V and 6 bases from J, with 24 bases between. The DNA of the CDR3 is TGTGCCAGCAGCTTATACGTCCCGTATCAACCCCCCGAGCAGTACTTC. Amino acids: CASSLYVPYQPPEQYF.

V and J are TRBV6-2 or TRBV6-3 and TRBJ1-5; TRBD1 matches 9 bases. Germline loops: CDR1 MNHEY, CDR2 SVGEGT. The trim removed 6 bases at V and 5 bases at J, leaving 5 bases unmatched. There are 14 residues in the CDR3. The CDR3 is CASSRTGGYQPQHF. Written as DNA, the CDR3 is TGTGCCAGCAGCCGAACAGGGGGCTATCAGCCCCAGCATTTT.

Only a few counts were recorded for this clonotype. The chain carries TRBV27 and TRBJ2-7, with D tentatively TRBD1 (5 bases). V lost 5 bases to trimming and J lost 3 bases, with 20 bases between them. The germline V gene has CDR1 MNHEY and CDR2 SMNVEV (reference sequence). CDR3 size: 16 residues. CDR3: CASSPSPRGPNYEQYF. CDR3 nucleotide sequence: TGTGCCAGCAGTCCGTCCCCTAGGGGTCCGAACTACGAGCAGTACTTC.

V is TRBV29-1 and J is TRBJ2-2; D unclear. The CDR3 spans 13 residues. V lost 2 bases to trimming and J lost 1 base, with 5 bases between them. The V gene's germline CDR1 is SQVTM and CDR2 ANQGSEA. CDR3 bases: TGCAGCGTTGAACAGAGGAACACCGGGGAGCTGTTTTTT. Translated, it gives CSVEQRNTGELFF.

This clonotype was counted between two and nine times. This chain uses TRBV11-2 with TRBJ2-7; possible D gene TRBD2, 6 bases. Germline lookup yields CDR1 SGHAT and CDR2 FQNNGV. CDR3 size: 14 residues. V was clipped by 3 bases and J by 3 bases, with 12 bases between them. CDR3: CASSLGGAVYEQYF. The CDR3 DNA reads TGTGCCAGCAGCTTGGGAGGAGCGGTCTACGAGCAGTACTTC.

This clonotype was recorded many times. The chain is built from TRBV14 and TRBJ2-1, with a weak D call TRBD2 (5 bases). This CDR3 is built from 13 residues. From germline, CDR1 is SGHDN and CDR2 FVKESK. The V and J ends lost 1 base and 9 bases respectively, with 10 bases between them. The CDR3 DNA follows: TGTGCCAGCAGCCAAGGAGCGGTTGGTGAGCAGTTCTTC. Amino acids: CASSQGAVGEQFF.

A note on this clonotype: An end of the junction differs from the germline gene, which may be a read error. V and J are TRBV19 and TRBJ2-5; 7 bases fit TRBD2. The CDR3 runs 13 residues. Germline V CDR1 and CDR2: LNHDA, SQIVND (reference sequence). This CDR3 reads CAGSRTRRETQYF. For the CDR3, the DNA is TGTGCCGGTAGTCGGACTAGGAGGGAGACCCAGTACTTC. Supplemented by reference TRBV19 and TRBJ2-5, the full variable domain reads DGGITQSPKYLFRKEGQNVTLSCEQNLNHDAMYWYRQDPGQGLRLIYYSQIVNDFQKGDIAEGYSVSREKKESFPLTVTSAQKNPTAFYLCAGSRTRRETQYFGPGTRLLVL.

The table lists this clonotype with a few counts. CDR3 sequence (DNA): TGTGCCAGCAGCGTGGACAGGGAAAATGAGCAGTTCTTC. Translation: CASSVDRENEQFF. V and J are TRBV7-2 and TRBJ2-1, with 8 bases that match TRBD1. This CDR3 region has 13 residues. J lost 7 bases, V lost 5 bases, and 4 bases had no gene match. Looked up from germline, CDR1 is SGHTA and CDR2 is FQGNSA. The full variable domain, in which reference TRBV7-2 and TRBJ2-1 provide the parts outside the CDR3, is GAGVSQSPSNKVTEKGKDVELRCDPISGHTALYWYRQSLGQGLEFLIYFQGNSAPDKSGLPSDRFSAERTGGSVSTLTIQRTQQEDSAVYLCASSVDRENEQFFGPGTRLTVL.

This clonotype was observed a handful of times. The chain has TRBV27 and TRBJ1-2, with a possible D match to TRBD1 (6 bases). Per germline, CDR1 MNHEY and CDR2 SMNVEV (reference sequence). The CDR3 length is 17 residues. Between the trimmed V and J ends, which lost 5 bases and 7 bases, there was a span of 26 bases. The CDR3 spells CASSRAISRNRVGGYTF. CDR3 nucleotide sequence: TGTGCCAGCAGTCGAGCTATTAGCCGTAACAGGGTGGGTGGCTACACCTTC.

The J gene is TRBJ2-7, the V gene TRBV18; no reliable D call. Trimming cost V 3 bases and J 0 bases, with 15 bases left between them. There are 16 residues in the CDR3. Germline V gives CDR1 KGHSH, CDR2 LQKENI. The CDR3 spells CASSPAARKGSYEQYF. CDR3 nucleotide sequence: TGTGCCAGCTCACCGGCGGCCAGAAAGGGCTCCTACGAGCAGTACTTC.

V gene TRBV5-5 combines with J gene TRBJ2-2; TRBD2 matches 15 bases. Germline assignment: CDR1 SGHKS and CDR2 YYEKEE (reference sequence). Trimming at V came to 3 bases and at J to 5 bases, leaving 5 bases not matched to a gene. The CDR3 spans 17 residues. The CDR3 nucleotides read TGTGCCAGCAGCTGGACTAGCGGGGGGGCAGAGACCGGGGAGCTGTTTTTT. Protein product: CASSWTSGGAETGELFF.

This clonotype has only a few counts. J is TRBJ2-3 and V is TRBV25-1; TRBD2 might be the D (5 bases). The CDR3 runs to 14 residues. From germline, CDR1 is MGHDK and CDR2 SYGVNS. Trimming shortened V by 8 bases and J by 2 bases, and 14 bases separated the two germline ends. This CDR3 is CASGELVTTDTQYF. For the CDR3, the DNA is TGTGCCAGCGGGGAACTAGTCACCACAGATACGCAGTATTTT.

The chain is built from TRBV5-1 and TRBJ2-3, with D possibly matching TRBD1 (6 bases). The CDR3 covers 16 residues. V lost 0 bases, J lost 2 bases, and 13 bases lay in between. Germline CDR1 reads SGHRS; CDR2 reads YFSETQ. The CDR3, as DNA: TGCGCCAGCAGCTTGGGCAGGGGCACGCTCACAGATACGCAGTATTTT. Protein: CASSLGRGTLTDTQYF.

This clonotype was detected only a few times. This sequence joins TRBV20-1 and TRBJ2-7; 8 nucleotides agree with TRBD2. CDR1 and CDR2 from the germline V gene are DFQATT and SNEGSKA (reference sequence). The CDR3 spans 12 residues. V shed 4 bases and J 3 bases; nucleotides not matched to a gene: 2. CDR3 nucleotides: TGCAGTGCTAAGCGGGAGTTCTACGAGCAGTACTTC. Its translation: CSAKREFYEQYF.

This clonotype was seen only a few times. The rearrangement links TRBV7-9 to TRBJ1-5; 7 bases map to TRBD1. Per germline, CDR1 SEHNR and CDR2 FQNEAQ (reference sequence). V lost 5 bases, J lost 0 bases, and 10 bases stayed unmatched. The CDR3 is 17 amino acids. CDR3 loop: CASSQGDSPNSNQPQHF. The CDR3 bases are TGTGCCAGCAGCCAGGGGGACAGCCCCAATAGCAATCAGCCCCAGCATTTT.